Listed below are T cell receptor beta chains from one sample, sequenced in a study of PD-1 blockade in classical Hodgkin lymphoma. Using immunoSEQ multiplex PCR, the repertoire was profiled, and TCRdb retains in-frame clones only, with some absent. The sample holds approximately 17,000 clones, roughly 67% seen once. The sequenced sample was peripheral blood mononuclear cells (PBMCs), obtained before the second cycle of nivolumab. These receptors were obtained from a human donor with classical Hodgkin lymphoma. Both conserved end residues are part of each CDR3. Each record gives: CDR3 DNA, CDR3 protein, clone size, V gene, D gene, J gene. The D gene is left open where the match is weak. Clone size appears in some rows only: once, few, many, or a class for an expanded clone.

TGTGCCAGCAGTTTACTCGGGACTGGTAGCTCCTACAATGAGCAGTTCTTC,CASSLLGTGSSYNEQFF,few,TRBV27,NA,TRBJ2-1
TGTGCCAGCTCACCTCAACAGAGCTCTGGAAACACCATATATTTT,CASSPQQSSGNTIYF,NA,TRBV18,NA,TRBJ1-3
TGTGCCAGCAGTTTACAGGGACGGGGGCGGAATGAGCAGTTCTTC,CASSLQGRGRNEQFF,NA,TRBV27,NA,TRBJ2-1
TGTGCCAGTAGTGGACAGAAAGGTACTGAAGCTTTCTTT,CASSGQKGTEAFF,once,TRBV19,NA,TRBJ1-1
TGCAGCGTTGAAGAACGGCACTTCACTGAAGCTTTCTTT,CSVEERHFTEAFF,NA,TRBV29-1,NA,TRBJ1-1
TGCGCCAGCAGGCGGGGACAGGGGAACACAGATACGCAGTATTTT,CASRRGQGNTDTQYF,NA,TRBV5-1,TRBD1,TRBJ2-3
TGCGCCAGCAGCTTCGATGGGGGTTTTGGAAACACCATATATTTT,CASSFDGGFGNTIYF,few,TRBV5-1,NA,TRBJ1-3
TGTGCCAGCAGCTTAGCGTTGTATGAGCAGTTCTTC,CASSLALYEQFF,NA,TRBV11-2,NA,TRBJ2-1
TGTGCCAGCAGTTTACAAGGGCAGGTCTACGAGCAGTACTTC,CASSLQGQVYEQYF,medium-sized,TRBV27,NA,TRBJ2-7
TGCGCCAGCAGCCAAGAGTGGGGACAGCTCTATGGCTACACCTTC,CASSQEWGQLYGYTF,few,TRBV4-1,TRBD1,TRBJ1-2
TGTGCCTGGTCGGAGGGAAGCAATCAGCCCCAGCATTTT,CAWSEGSNQPQHF,NA,TRBV30,NA,TRBJ1-5
TGTGCCAGCAGCTTACAGAAATCGGGCTATGGCTACACCTTC,CASSLQKSGYGYTF,NA,TRBV6-5,NA,TRBJ1-2
TGTGCCAGCAGCTTGGGGTTGCTAGCGGGAGATACCGGGGAGCTGTTTTTT,CASSLGLLAGDTGELFF,NA,TRBV5-6,TRBD2,TRBJ2-2
TGTGCCAGCAGTCTGGGGGGACTAGCGGGAATTTGGCTAGCCAAAAACATTCAGTACTTC,CASSLGGLAGIWLAKNIQYF,NA,TRBV28,TRBD2,TRBJ2-4
TGTGCCAGCAGTGACTCTATCGGGGATGAGCAGTTCTTC,CASSDSIGDEQFF,once,TRBV6-4,NA,TRBJ2-1
TGTGCCAGCAGCGCCACAGGGAACTATAATTCACCCCTCCACTTT,CASSATGNYNSPLHF,few,TRBV9,NA,TRBJ1-6
TGTGCCAGCAGTTTTAAACAGGGGTACGTTCCTCGCGAGCAGTACTTC,CASSFKQGYVPREQYF,medium-sized,TRBV28,TRBD1,TRBJ2-7
TGCGCCAGCAGCCCAACCACGACAGGGACCGGGGAGCTGTTTTTT,CASSPTTTGTGELFF,NA,TRBV4-1,TRBD1,TRBJ2-2
TGTGCCAGCAGACCAGGGGTAGCTGGAAACACCATATATTTT,CASRPGVAGNTIYF,NA,TRBV28,NA,TRBJ1-3
TGTGCCAGCAGCGTAAGTCTAGCGGGGACCTACGAGCAGTACTTC,CASSVSLAGTYEQYF,NA,TRBV9,TRBD2,TRBJ2-7
TGTGCCAGCAGTTTTGGGCCTTCCTATAATTCACCCCTCCACTTT,CASSFGPSYNSPLHF,NA,TRBV5-5,NA,TRBJ1-6
TGTGCCAGCTCCAAGGCAGGGTACTACGAGCAGTACTTC,CASSKAGYYEQYF,NA,TRBV18,NA,TRBJ2-7
TGTGCCAGCAGTCCCGGAGCTCCCGAGAACTACGAGCAGTACTTC,CASSPGAPENYEQYF,NA,TRBV27,NA,TRBJ2-7
TGCGCCAGCAGCCAAGTTAATATGGTTTCCTACAATGAGCAGTTCTTC,CASSQVNMVSYNEQFF,NA,TRBV4-1,NA,TRBJ2-1
TGTGCCAGCAGCTTAAAGGCCTCAAAAAACATTCAGTACTTC,CASSLKASKNIQYF,NA,TRBV13,NA,TRBJ2-4
TGTGCCAGCTCACGGACTAGCGGGAGGTCCGGGGAGCTGTTTTTT,CASSRTSGRSGELFF,large,TRBV18,TRBD2,TRBJ2-2
TGTGCCAGCAGTACCGGGACAGGGGGATACAATGAGCAGTTCTTC,CASSTGTGGYNEQFF,once,TRBV7-9,TRBD1,TRBJ2-1
TGTGCCAGCAGCCTCGTAGGTAGCTTCTACGAGCAGTACTTC,CASSLVGSFYEQYF,NA,TRBV27,NA,TRBJ2-7
TGTGCCAGCAGTTCGGGACAGGGAGGCGAAGCTTTCTTT,CASSSGQGGEAFF,NA,TRBV28,TRBD1,TRBJ1-1
TGTGCCTGGAGGGGCTACACCTTC,CAWRGYTF,few,TRBV30,NA,TRBJ1-2
TGCGCCAGCAGTCAACGAGTCTTTTCTAGCGGAACACTATACGAGCAGTACTTC,CASSQRVFSSGTLYEQYF,NA,TRBV23-1,TRBD2,TRBJ2-7
TGTGCCTGGAGTAGGGAGGCACGTGCAACTAATGAAAAACTGTTTTTT,CAWSREARATNEKLFF,NA,TRBV30,NA,TRBJ1-4
TGTGCCAGTAGTCCGTCGACAGGGACCTACAATGAGCAGTTCTTC,CASSPSTGTYNEQFF,NA,TRBV19,TRBD1,TRBJ2-1
TGTGCCAGCAGCCCTGGACTAGCGGGAGTATCGGTAGATACGCAGTATTTT,CASSPGLAGVSVDTQYF,NA,TRBV5-4,TRBD2,TRBJ2-3
TGTGCCAGCAGTGATGGCAGCAGGGGCGCAGAGACCCAGTACTTC,CASSDGSRGAETQYF,once,TRBV25-1,NA,TRBJ2-5
TGTGCCAGCAGTTCAAGACTAGCGGGGCCGTCCTACAATGAGCAGTTCTTC,CASSSRLAGPSYNEQFF,NA,TRBV27,TRBD2,TRBJ2-1
TGTGCCAGCTCACCAGATAGACCGGGACTAGCGGGAAGTTACAATGAGCAGTTCTTC,CASSPDRPGLAGSYNEQFF,NA,TRBV18,TRBD2,TRBJ2-1
TGTGCCAGCAGTGACTCTATGGACTCCTACTACAATGAGCAGTTCTTC,CASSDSMDSYYNEQFF,NA,TRBV2,NA,TRBJ2-1
TGTGCCAGCAGTTTCCACGACACCAGGGTGAGAGAGCAGTACTTC,CASSFHDTRVREQYF,once,TRBV28,NA,TRBJ2-7
TGTGCCATCAGTGAGACATCAGACAGGGTTTCAGATTATGAGCAGTTCTTC,CAISETSDRVSDYEQFF,NA,TRBV10-3,TRBD1,TRBJ2-1
TGTGCCTGGAGTAGGGGGCAGAGCTATGGCTACACCTTC,CAWSRGQSYGYTF,NA,TRBV30,TRBD1,TRBJ1-2
TGTGCCAGCAGTTTATCGACGGGGCTCCAAGGCTCACCCCTCCACTTT,CASSLSTGLQGSPLHF,NA,TRBV27,NA,TRBJ1-6
TGTGCCAGCAGCTTAGATGGAAGCTCCTACAATGAGCAGTTCTTC,CASSLDGSSYNEQFF,few,TRBV7-7,NA,TRBJ2-1
TGTGCCAGCAGTTCTCCACGAGGGGGGGTGACAGATACGCAGTATTTT,CASSSPRGGVTDTQYF,NA,TRBV28,NA,TRBJ2-3
TGTGCCAGCAGTGAGTGGGGGGATCAGCCCCAGCATTTT,CASSEWGDQPQHF,NA,TRBV2,NA,TRBJ1-5
TGTGCCAGCAGTTTAGAGAACACCGGGGAGCTGTTTTTT,CASSLENTGELFF,NA,TRBV27,NA,TRBJ2-2
TGCGCCAGCAGCTTACTGCAGGGATTTGAAGCTTTCTTT,CASSLLQGFEAFF,few,TRBV5-1,NA,TRBJ1-1
TGCAGCGTTGAATTACTTGGAACAACTAATGAAAAACTGTTTTTT,CSVELLGTTNEKLFF,few,TRBV29-1,NA,TRBJ1-4
TGTGCCAGCAGCTCACGGGGGGCAGACTCTGAGCAGTACTTC,CASSSRGADSEQYF,once,TRBV7-9,NA,TRBJ2-7
TGTGCCAGCAGTTACGACGGACCCCAAAATCAGCCCCAGCATTTT,CASSYDGPQNQPQHF,NA,TRBV6-5,NA,TRBJ1-5
TGTGCCAGCAGCTGGGGACAGGGAGGTACCGGGGAGCTGTTTTTT,CASSWGQGGTGELFF,NA,TRBV13,TRBD1,TRBJ2-2
TGTGCCAGCTCACCACCGAAGGGCTCTGGGGCCAACGTCCTGACTTTC,CASSPPKGSGANVLTF,once,TRBV18,NA,TRBJ2-6
TGTGCCAGCAGTCCCCCGACTCGGACAGGCTATGGCTACACCTTC,CASSPPTRTGYGYTF,NA,TRBV6-6,TRBD1,TRBJ1-2
TGTGCCAGCAGCTGGTTGATGGGACATTCCGAAAAACTGTTTTTT,CASSWLMGHSEKLFF,NA,TRBV7-9,NA,TRBJ1-4
TGTGCCAGCAGTGAATTCAGACAGGGGGCGCGGGATACGCAGTATTTT,CASSEFRQGARDTQYF,NA,TRBV25-1,TRBD1,TRBJ2-3
TGTGCCAGCAGCCTAATTGTGGGAGGCGAGCAGTACTTC,CASSLIVGGEQYF,few,TRBV11-2,NA,TRBJ2-7
TGCGCCAGCAGCTTGTCCCGACAGGGCGAAACTGAAGCTTTCTTT,CASSLSRQGETEAFF,NA,TRBV5-1,TRBD1,TRBJ1-1